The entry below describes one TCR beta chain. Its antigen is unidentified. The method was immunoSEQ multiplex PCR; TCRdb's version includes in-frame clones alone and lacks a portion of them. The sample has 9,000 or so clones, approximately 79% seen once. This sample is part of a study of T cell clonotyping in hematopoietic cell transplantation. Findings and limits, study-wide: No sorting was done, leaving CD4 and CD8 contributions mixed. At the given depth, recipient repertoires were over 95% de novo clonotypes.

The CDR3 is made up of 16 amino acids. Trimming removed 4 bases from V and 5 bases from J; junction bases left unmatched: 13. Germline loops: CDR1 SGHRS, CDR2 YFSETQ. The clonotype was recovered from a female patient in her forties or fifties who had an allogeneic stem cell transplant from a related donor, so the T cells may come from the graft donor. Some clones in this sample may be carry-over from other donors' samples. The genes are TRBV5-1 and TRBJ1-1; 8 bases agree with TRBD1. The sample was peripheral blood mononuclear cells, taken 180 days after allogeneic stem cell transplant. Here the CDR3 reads CASSDHRGAAGTEAFF. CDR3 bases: TGCGCCAGCAGCGACCACAGGGGGGCAGCGGGGACTGAAGCTTTCTTT.